This TCR beta chain stems from a study of blood T cell repertoires in COVID-19. Looking at the study overall: Samples taken during acute and convalescent COVID-19 were collected in the United States, Italy and Spain. T cells, B-cell-depleted T cells, or PBMCs supplied cDNA or gDNA.

V lost 4 bases to trimming and J lost 6 bases, with 13 bases between them. The CDR3 has 13 residues. Germline V gene sequence: CDR1 SGDLS, CDR2 YYNGEE. Authors' processing steps: Nucleated cell number was recorded as an estimate derived from reference gene primer amplification. TCRdb's table, derived via immunoSEQ multiplex PCR, lists solely in-frame clones and lacks some. V and J calls and clone size are given by that table; D and trimming were obtained from the DNA. This table has approximately 280,000 clones, 82% appearing once. The origin of this receptor is a man aged 40-50 years who had been exposed to COVID-19. V usage is TRBV9 and J usage is TRBJ1-1, with D unclear. Sequencing was carried out using PBMCs or T cells enriched from blood (not recorded which). The CDR3 region has the DNA TGTGCCAGCAGCAACCCGGGTAGGTCTGAAGCTTTCTTT. Translation gives CASSNPGRSEAFF. Together with reference TRBV9 and TRBJ1-1, the CDR3 gives the full variable domain: DSGVTQTPKHLITATGQRVTLRCSPRSGDLSVYWYQQSLDQGLQFLIQYYNGEERAKGNILERFSAQQFPDLHSELNLSSLELGDSALYFCASSNPGRSEAFFGQGTRLTVV.